This passage covers 31 T cell receptor beta chains from one sample sequenced in a study of blood T cell repertoires in COVID-19. Sequencing was performed with immunoSEQ multiplex PCR; in TCRdb, only in-frame clones are kept and a portion is missing. The repertoire holds roughly 250,000 clones, with about 85% as singletons. The sequenced material came from peripheral blood. These receptors all stem from a human donor with COVID-19, enrolled during active disease. The donor label of this sample is uncertain.

As concerns this clone: An end of the junction does not agree with germline; a read error may underlie this. Other nucleotide sequences in the sample specify the same CDR3. The J gene is TRBJ2-2, the V gene TRBV5-8; TRBD2 agrees at 8 bases. The V gene's germline CDR1 is SGHTS and CDR2 YDEGEE. This CDR3 spans 16 amino acids. The CDR3 reads CASSLAKTSATGELFF. CDR3 bases: TGTGCCAGCAGCTTGGCCAAGACTAGCGCCACCGGGGAACTGTTTTTT.

The chain recombines TRBV29-1 with TRBJ2-5; possible D gene TRBD2, 6 bases. The V end was cut by 4 bases, the J end by 4 bases, with 16 bases between. Germline V CDR1 and CDR2: SQVTM, ANQGSEA. The CDR3 is 14 amino acids. CDR3 sequence: CSVVPPEGGETQYF. The CDR3 DNA sequence: TGCAGCGTTGTCCCTCCGGAGGGTGGAGAGACCCAGTACTTC.

The V gene is TRBV12-3 or TRBV12-4, the J gene TRBJ2-5; 7 nucleotides agree with TRBD2. Germline trimming cut 3 bases from V and 4 bases from J; bases unmatched to any gene: 2. There are 13 residues in the CDR3. CDR3 in amino acids: CASSFVAGETQYF. As DNA, the CDR3 is TGTGCCAGCAGTTTCGTAGCGGGAGAGACCCAGTACTTC.

This sequence joins TRBV19 and TRBJ1-6, with D unresolved. V lost 3 bases and J lost 9, with 15 bases in between. The CDR3 sequence is 15 residues long. Looked up from germline, CDR1 is LNHDA and CDR2 is SQIVND (reference sequence). CDR3 DNA sequence: TGTGCCAGTAGTATTTCCGGCCTTCGGAGTTCACCCCTCCACTTT. Amino acids: CASSISGLRSSPLHF.

This clone showed up just a few times. V gene TRBV5-5 combines with J gene TRBJ1-2, with 8 nucleotides matching TRBD1. V trimming: 6 bases; J trimming: 7 bases; junction bases outside the gene matches: 8. CDR1 SGHKS and CDR2 YYEKEE come from the germline V gene (reference sequence). This CDR3 comprises 13 residues. CDR3 sequence: CASTNPDRGGYTF. DNA for the CDR3: TGTGCCAGCACCAATCCCGACAGGGGTGGCTACACCTTC. The full variable domain, its missing parts supplied by reference TRBV5-5 and TRBJ1-2, is DAGVTQSPTHLIKTRGQQVTLRCSPISGHKSVSWYQQVLGQGPQFIFQYYEKEERGRGNFPDRFSARQFPNYSSELNVNALLLGDSALYLCASTNPDRGGYTFGSGTRLTVV.

This chain links TRBV10-3 with TRBJ2-2, with D perhaps TRBD2 (6 bases). The germline V gene has CDR1 ENHRY and CDR2 SYGVKD. The germline V and J ends were trimmed by 3 bases and 6 bases, with 14 bases remaining between them. This CDR3 comprises 15 residues. CDR3 residues: CAISDGRLSPGELFF. The CDR3 nucleotides are TGTGCCATCAGTGACGGGAGATTGTCCCCCGGGGAGCTGTTTTTT.

The chain links TRBV5-1 to TRBJ1-1; TRBD1 matches at 9 bases. This CDR3 is 17 amino acids long. Germline V gene sequence: CDR1 SGHRS, CDR2 YFSETQ. J lost 1 base, V lost 3 bases, and 10 bases had no gene match. The CDR3 spells CASSSQVRGQGNTEAFF. The CDR3 region has the DNA TGCGCCAGCAGCTCCCAAGTTCGGGGACAGGGGAACACTGAAGCTTTCTTT.

V is TRBV6-5 and J is TRBJ1-1, with D possibly TRBD1 on 5 matching bases. Germline CDR1 MNHEY, CDR2 SVGAGI. The CDR3 spans 14 residues. Trimming took off 7 bases at V and 1 base at J, with 13 bases between the two ends. CDR3 DNA sequence: TGTGCCAGCACCACGGGGGGGAAGAACACTGAAGCTTTCTTT. Amino acid sequence: CASTTGGKNTEAFF.

V is TRBV7-2 and J is TRBJ2-7; D might be TRBD1 (5 bases). Looked up from germline, CDR1 is SGHTA and CDR2 is FQGNSA. Trimming shortened V by 1 base and J by 4 bases, and 8 bases separated the two germline ends. This CDR3 spans 13 amino acids. This CDR3 reads CASSLVRGYEQYF. For the CDR3, the DNA is TGTGCCAGCAGCTTAGTTAGGGGATACGAGCAGTACTTC.

This clone was observed a handful of times. The chain is built from TRBV6-5 and TRBJ1-2; perhaps TRBD1 as D (6 bases). V was cut by 5 bases and J by 7 bases, with 17 bases left in between. Germline CDR1 and CDR2: MNHEY and SVGAGI. This CDR3 region has 14 residues. CDR3 in amino acids: CASSPHTGIGGYTF. Here the CDR3 DNA reads TGTGCCAGCAGTCCCCATACAGGGATCGGTGGCTACACCTTC.

The CDR3 DNA reads TGCGCCAGCTTTAGGCGAGGCTATGGCTACACCTTC. This sequence encodes CASFRRGYGYTF. V and J are TRBV5-1 and TRBJ1-2; D is unresolved. Germline V lookup: CDR1 SGHRS, CDR2 YFSETQ. The ends were cut back, 7 bases at V and 4 bases at J, with 11 bases in the middle. CDR3 length: 12 residues.

V gene TRBV28 combines with J gene TRBJ2-2; D is undetermined. Trimming took 8 bases from V and 1 from J, leaving 14 bases between them. This CDR3 region has 15 residues. Germline V gene sequence: CDR1 MDHEN, CDR2 SYDVKM. In DNA, the CDR3 is TGTGCCAGCTTTTCCCGACACCTGAACACCGGGGAGCTGTTTTTT. Its translation: CASFSRHLNTGELFF.

This sequence joins TRBV5-1 and TRBJ1-1; perhaps TRBD1 as D (5 bases). Germline lookup yields CDR1 SGHRS and CDR2 YFSETQ. The CDR3 covers 14 residues. The V gene lost 7 bases and the J gene lost 3 bases, with 16 bases spanning the gap. The CDR3 spells CASHNGGGDTEAFF. The CDR3 nucleotides read TGCGCCAGCCATAACGGGGGAGGGGACACTGAAGCTTTCTTT.

This chain joins TRBV19 and TRBJ2-4; tentatively, D is TRBD2 (6 bases). The CDR3 has 15 amino acids. V gave up 3 bases and J gave up 7 bases, with 16 bases separating them. The germline gives CDR1 LNHDA, CDR2 SQIVND (reference sequence). The CDR3 protein is CASSIASGTWNIQYF. CDR3 in DNA: TGTGCCAGTAGTATCGCCTCCGGGACTTGGAACATTCAGTACTTC.

The chain uses TRBV13 and TRBJ1-3; 7 nucleotides agree with TRBD1. This CDR3 comprises 12 residues. Per the germline V gene, CDR1 is PRHDT and CDR2 is FYEKMQ (reference sequence). The trim removed 6 bases at V and 7 bases at J, leaving 3 bases unmatched. CDR3 protein: CASRQGWNTIYF. DNA of the CDR3: TGTGCCAGCAGACAGGGGTGGAACACCATATATTTT. Full variable domain (remainder filled in from reference TRBV13 and TRBJ1-3): AAGVIQSPRHLIKEKRETATLKCYPIPRHDTVYWYQQGPGQDPQFLISFYEKMQSDKGSIPDRFSAQQFSDYHSELNMSSLELGDSALYFCASRQGWNTIYFGEGSWLTVV.

The V call is TRBV14, the J call TRBJ1-5; D unclear. Germline CDR1 reads SGHDN; CDR2 reads FVKESK. V dropped 4 bases and J dropped 4 bases, with 8 bases sitting between them. The CDR3 is 13 residues long. The CDR3 reads CASSPRGNQPQHF. The CDR3 nucleotides read TGTGCCAGCAGCCCCAGAGGGAATCAGCCCCAGCATTTT. The whole variable domain, filled in from reference TRBV14 and TRBJ1-5, reads EAGVTQFPSHSVIEKGQTVTLRCDPISGHDNLYWYRRVMGKEIKFLLHFVKESKQDESGMPNNRFLAERTGGTYSTLKVQPAELEDSGVYFCASSPRGNQPQHFGDGTRLSIL.

The chain couples TRBV2 to TRBJ1-1; the match to TRBD1 covers 12 bases. The germline gives CDR1 SNHLY, CDR2 FYNNEI. This CDR3 spans 16 amino acids. The J segment lost 4 bases and the V segment lost 11 bases, leaving 14 bases of the junction unmatched. CDR3 nucleotide sequence: TGTGCCCATAGCAGGGGGACAGGGGGCGCCGGCACTGAAGCTTTCTTT. It yields the protein CAHSRGTGGAGTEAFF. Supplemented by reference TRBV2 and TRBJ1-1, the full variable domain reads EPEVTQTPSHQVTQMGQEVILRCVPISNHLYFYWYRQILGQKVEFLVSFYNNEISEKSEIFDDQFSVERPDGSNFTLKIRSTKLEDSAMYFCAHSRGTGGAGTEAFFGQGTRLTVV.

The V call is TRBV19, the J call TRBJ1-5; 9 positions match TRBD1. Germline CDR1 reads LNHDA; CDR2 reads SQIVND (reference sequence). V trimming: 4 bases; J trimming: 6 bases; junction bases outside the gene matches: 7. The CDR3 extends over 15 amino acids. CDR3 protein: CASSTQGAGGQPQHF. As DNA, the CDR3 is TGTGCCAGTAGTACACAGGGGGCCGGCGGTCAGCCCCAGCATTTT.

This chain uses TRBV21-1 with TRBJ1-5; the table calls TRBD1, which could not be checked here. TRBV21-1 is a pseudogene locus. This CDR3 region has 15 residues. The CDR3, as DNA: TGTGCCAGCAGCAAAGAAGGGGACATCCTTCAGCCCCAGCATTTT. Translated: CASSKEGDILQPQHF.

This clone was picked up one time. V and J are TRBV9 and TRBJ2-7; D may be TRBD1 (5 bases). This CDR3 spans 16 amino acids. Trimming cost V 4 bases and J 1 base, with 18 bases left between them. Germline lookup yields CDR1 SGDLS and CDR2 YYNGEE. This CDR3 is CASSPEDRPLSYEQYF. As DNA, the CDR3 is TGTGCCAGCAGCCCCGAAGACAGACCTTTATCCTACGAGCAGTACTTC.

V gene TRBV5-1 combines with J gene TRBJ1-1; D uncertain. Trimming cost V 4 bases and J 3 bases, with 10 bases left between them. The CDR3 consists of 13 residues. Germline CDR1 SGHRS, CDR2 YFSETQ. CDR3 bases: TGCGCCAGCAGCGTAAGCCTGCACACTGAAGCTTTCTTT. Its protein is CASSVSLHTEAFF.

This rearrangement joins TRBV18 to TRBJ2-1; 13 bases fit TRBD2. V was pared by 1 base and J by 1 base, with 1 base of the junction left unmatched. From germline, CDR1 is KGHSH and CDR2 LQKENI. The CDR3 has 17 residues. CDR3 sequence: CASSPRTSGSSYNEQFF. The CDR3 DNA is TGTGCCAGCTCACCACGGACTAGCGGGAGTTCCTACAATGAGCAGTTCTTC.

The genes are TRBV30 and TRBJ2-5, with 11 nucleotides matching TRBD2. Germline CDR1 GTSNPN, CDR2 SVGIG (reference sequence). The CDR3 extends over 15 amino acids. J lost 5 bases, V lost 4 bases, and 9 bases had no gene match. CDR3 coding DNA: TGTGCCTGGATCGATAGCGGGAGGGTTGTGGAGACCCAGTACTTC. Amino acids: CAWIDSGRVVETQYF.

The chain carries TRBV5-1 and TRBJ1-2; D unresolved. Germline loops: CDR1 SGHRS, CDR2 YFSETQ. This CDR3 is built from 12 residues. Trimming removed 2 bases from V and 8 bases from J, with 10 bases in between. The CDR3 nucleotides are TGCGCCAGCAGCTTAGAGGGAGGAGGCTACACCTTC. Its protein product is CASSLEGGGYTF.

The chain is built from TRBV18 and TRBJ1-2, with a possible D match to TRBD1 (6 bases). Germline V gene data show CDR1 as KGHSH and CDR2 as LQKENI. Between the trimmed V and J ends, which lost 1 base and 7 bases, there was a span of 13 bases. CDR3 length: 14 amino acids. The CDR3 loop is CASSPRDPGAGYTF. Here the CDR3 DNA reads TGTGCCAGCTCACCACGGGACCCAGGGGCTGGCTACACCTTC.

This clone was detected only a few times. The chain joins TRBV7-3 to TRBJ1-1, with D possibly matching TRBD1 (6 bases). This CDR3 has 13 amino acids. Trimming took 5 bases from V and 6 from J, leaving 13 bases between them. Germline lookup yields CDR1 SGHTA and CDR2 FQGTGA. The CDR3 coding sequence is TGTGCCAGCAGCGGACAGCCTCGATCTGAAGCTTTCTTT. This encodes CASSGQPRSEAFF.

The V and J genes are TRBV4-1 and TRBJ2-3, with D tentatively TRBD2 (7 bases). This CDR3 region has 16 residues. Trimming left V 4 bases short and J 5 bases short, with 19 bases between. From germline, CDR1 is MGHRA and CDR2 YSYEKL. CDR3: CASSRLGAGEGDTQYF. The CDR3, as DNA: TGCGCCAGCAGCCGATTGGGGGCGGGAGAGGGAGATACGCAGTATTTT.

V is TRBV18 and J is TRBJ2-5; no clear D. CDR3 length: 15 amino acids. Trimming pared 0 bases from V and 5 bases from J, leaving 13 bases between. The germline gives CDR1 KGHSH, CDR2 LQKENI. The CDR3 here is CASSPPSRSGETQYF. The CDR3 bases are TGTGCCAGCTCACCACCATCGAGGTCCGGGGAGACCCAGTACTTC.

In this sample, this clone turned up a few times. V gene TRBV27 combines with J gene TRBJ2-1, with 9 bases aligning to TRBD2. Germline trimming cut 5 bases from V and 1 base from J; bases unmatched to any gene: 18. Per germline, CDR1 MNHEY and CDR2 SMNVEV (reference sequence). The CDR3 covers 20 residues. The DNA for the CDR3 is TGTGCCAGCAGTCCCGTGGGCGCGGGAGGGTTCCTAATATCCTACAATGAGCAGTTCTTC. Amino acid sequence: CASSPVGAGGFLISYNEQFF.

This clone was found once. This sequence joins TRBV19 and TRBJ2-2; TRBD1 matches 9 bases. With V trimmed by 9 bases and J by 7 bases, 6 bases remained unmatched. The CDR3 consists of 13 residues. Germline lookup yields CDR1 LNHDA and CDR2 SQIVND (reference sequence). The CDR3 here is CASRDRVDGELFF. The CDR3 DNA reads TGTGCCAGCCGGGACAGGGTGGACGGGGAGCTGTTTTTT.

J is TRBJ1-5 and V is TRBV5-6; tentative D call: TRBD1 (6 bases). Trimming shortened V by 4 bases and J by 2 bases, and 16 bases separated the two germline ends. CDR3 length: 16 residues. The germline V gene encodes CDR1 SGHDT and CDR2 YYEEEE. The CDR3 DNA follows: TGTGCCAGCAGCCGAGGCCCCCACAGGGGCAATCAGCCCCAGCATTTT. It specifies CASSRGPHRGNQPQHF.